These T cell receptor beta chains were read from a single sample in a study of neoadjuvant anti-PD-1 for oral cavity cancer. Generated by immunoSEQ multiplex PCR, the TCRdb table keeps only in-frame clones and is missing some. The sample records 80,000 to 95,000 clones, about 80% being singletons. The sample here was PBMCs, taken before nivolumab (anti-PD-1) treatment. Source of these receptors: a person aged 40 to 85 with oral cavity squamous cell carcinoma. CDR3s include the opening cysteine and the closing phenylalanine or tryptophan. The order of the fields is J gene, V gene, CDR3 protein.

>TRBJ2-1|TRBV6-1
CASSEQALLAAGNEQFF
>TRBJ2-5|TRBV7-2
CASSPRTSGRTGQETQYF
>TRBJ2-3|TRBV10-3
CAISESTGGRTDTQYF
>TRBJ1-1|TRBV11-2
CASSLGAATEAFF
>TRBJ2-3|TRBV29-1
CSVLGLAGEVDTQYF
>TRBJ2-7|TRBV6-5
CASSYARSSYEQYF
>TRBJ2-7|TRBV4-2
CASSGWGREGPNEQYF
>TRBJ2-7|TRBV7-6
CASSPGQAVGEQYF
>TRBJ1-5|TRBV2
CASRVQGLSEPQHF
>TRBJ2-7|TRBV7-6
CASSSDTPYEQYF
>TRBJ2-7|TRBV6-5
CASESRGLNEQYF
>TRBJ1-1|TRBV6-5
CASSSPGTEAFF
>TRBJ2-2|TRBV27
CASSPTSGELFF
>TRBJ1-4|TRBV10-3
CAISGQGTNEKLFF
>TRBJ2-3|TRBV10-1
CASSEQAVSTDTQYF
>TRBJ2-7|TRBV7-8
CASSLEASGAYEQYF
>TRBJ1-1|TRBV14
CASSLPGRMNTEAFF
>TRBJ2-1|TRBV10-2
CASSGLGLAGANEQFF
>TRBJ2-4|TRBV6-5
CASSLAGGVRNIQYF
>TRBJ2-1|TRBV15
CATSRDLNEQFF
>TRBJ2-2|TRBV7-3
CASSKGSTGELFF
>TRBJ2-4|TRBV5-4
CASSLGPQDRSGIQYF
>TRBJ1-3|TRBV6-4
CASSPEAYSGNTIYF
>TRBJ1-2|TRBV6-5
CASSYKGEAGGYTF
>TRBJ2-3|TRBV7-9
CASSSAGDTQYF
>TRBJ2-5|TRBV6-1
CASSEWGRYQETQYF
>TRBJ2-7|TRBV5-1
CASSFLAGTYEQYF
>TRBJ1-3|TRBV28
CASLQGRSGNTIYF
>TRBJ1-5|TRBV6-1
CASSEGGGSNQPQHF
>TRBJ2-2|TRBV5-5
CASSWDRNTGELFF
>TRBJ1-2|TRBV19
CASTRELSYGYTF
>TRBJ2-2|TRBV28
CASRSFGTRAGELFF
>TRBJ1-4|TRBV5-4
CASSLGPANNEKLFF
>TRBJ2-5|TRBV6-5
CASRPLAGALETQYF
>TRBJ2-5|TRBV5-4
CASSPRQLQETQYF
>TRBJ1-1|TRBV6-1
CASSVGTANTEAFF
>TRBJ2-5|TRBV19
CASSMGLAGAETQYF
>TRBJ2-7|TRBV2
CASSAAYEQYF
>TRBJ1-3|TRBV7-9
CASSTIMGSNSGNTIYF
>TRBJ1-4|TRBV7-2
CASSHDSSSNEKLFF
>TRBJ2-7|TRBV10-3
CAISDSGVSYEQYF
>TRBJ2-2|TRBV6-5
CASSYTDRGGAGELFF
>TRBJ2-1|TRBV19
CASRTLAGPYNEQFF
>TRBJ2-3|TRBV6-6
CASSSSDTQYF
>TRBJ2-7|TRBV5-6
CASSLELSGGTSYEQYF
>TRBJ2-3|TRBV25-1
CAEGRFTDTQYF
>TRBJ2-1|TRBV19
CASTRSGRGNNEQFF
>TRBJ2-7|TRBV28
CASNAPVAVNSEQYF